These 7 T cell receptor beta chains were sequenced from one sample in a study of OX40 agonist ivuxolimab in advanced cancers. Generated by immunoSEQ multiplex PCR, the TCRdb table keeps only in-frame clones and is missing some. The data contain roughly 35,000 clones, 81% of them singletons. The material sequenced was CD4+ or CD8+ T cells sorted from blood, taken in a trial of the OX40 agonist ivuxolimab. Every receptor here comes from an adult with an advanced solid tumor such as melanoma, head and neck, liver or kidney cancer.

The chain links TRBV4-2 to TRBJ2-1, with 9 bases lining up with TRBD2. With 1 base clipped from V and 4 bases from J, the junction kept 5 bases outside the gene matches. The CDR3 extends over 16 amino acids. The germline CDR1 and CDR2 sequences are LGHNA and YNFKEQ. The CDR3 sequence: CASSQGSGGTYNEQFF. DNA of the CDR3: TGTGCCAGCAGCCAAGGAAGCGGGGGGACTTACAATGAGCAGTTCTTC.

The chain carries TRBV29-1 and TRBJ2-6; TRBD1 agrees at 10 bases. This CDR3 has 16 residues. V was pared by 6 bases and J by 0 bases, with 5 bases of the junction left unmatched. Per germline, CDR1 SQVTM and CDR2 ANQGSEA. The DNA for the CDR3 is TGCAGCGTCCTGACAGGGGGCAGCTCTGGGGCCAACGTCCTGACTTTC. Its translation is CSVLTGGSSGANVLTF.

This rearrangement joins TRBV5-4 to TRBJ1-1, with unresolved D. With 0 bases removed from V and 9 bases from J, the gap between germline ends came to 6 bases. Germline CDR1 reads SGHNT; CDR2 reads YYREEE (reference sequence). CDR3 length: 11 amino acids. CDR3 in amino acids: CASSLGDKAFF. The CDR3, as DNA: TGTGCCAGCAGCTTGGGAGACAAAGCTTTCTTT.

The rearrangement joins TRBV10-1 to TRBJ2-3, with D unresolved. The CDR3 has 11 amino acids. Looked up from germline, CDR1 is WNHNN and CDR2 is SYGVQD (reference sequence). V lost 8 bases, J lost 6 bases, and 9 bases lay in between. The CDR3 DNA follows: TGCGCCAGCGGAAGTGGGGATACGCAGTATTTT. Amino acid sequence: CASGSGDTQYF.

This clone was detected once. The J gene is TRBJ2-2, the V gene TRBV4-2, with TRBD1 matching over 8 bases. Germline trimming cut 4 bases from V and 7 bases from J; bases unmatched to any gene: 8. Germline V lookup: CDR1 LGHNA, CDR2 YNFKEQ. The CDR3 length is 15 residues. CDR3 bases: TGTGCCAGCAGCCCCCTACCTACAGGGGGCGGGGAGCTGTTTTTT. It encodes CASSPLPTGGGELFF.

The V call is TRBV7-3, the J call TRBJ1-1; D uncertain. V lost 3 bases to trimming and J lost 1 base, with 6 bases between them. The CDR3 is 13 residues long. CDR1 SGHTA and CDR2 FQGTGA come from the germline V gene. CDR3 protein: CASSFQPNTEAFF. CDR3 DNA: TGTGCCAGCAGCTTTCAACCGAACACTGAAGCTTTCTTT. Full variable domain (outside the CDR3, taken from reference TRBV7-3 and TRBJ1-1): GAGVSQTPSNKVTEKGKYVELRCDPISGHTALYWYRQSLGQGPEFLIYFQGTGAADDSGLPNDRFFAVRPEGSVSTLKIQRTERGDSAVYLCASSFQPNTEAFFGQGTRLTVV.

V usage is TRBV7-9 and J usage is TRBJ1-6, with D possibly TRBD1 on 5 matching bases. Trimming took off 5 bases at V and 7 bases at J, with 15 bases between the two ends. The CDR3 consists of 15 residues. Germline CDR1 reads SEHNR; CDR2 reads FQNEAQ (reference sequence). CDR3 residues: CASSLLWGTNSPLHF. For the CDR3, the DNA is TGTGCCAGCAGCCTTTTGTGGGGCACCAATTCACCCCTCCACTTT.